The 31 T cell receptor beta chains given below trace back to one sample, sequenced in a study of CD8 T cells in Susac syndrome. 0.5 to 1 ug RNA was reverse transcribed with random hexamers. TCRdb passed the immunoSEQ multiplex PCR reads through MiXCR, listing each CDR3 protein once. The sample has approximately 170,000 distinct CDR3 sequences; roughly 95% are singletons. Sequenced input: CD4+ T cells from PBMCs. The source of these receptors is a human donor in good health.

This sequence joins TRBV30 and TRBJ1-5; 10 bases agree with TRBD1. Looked up from germline, CDR1 is GTSNPN and CDR2 is SVGIG (reference sequence). V shed 3 bases and J 5 bases; nucleotides not matched to a gene: 7. The CDR3 has 15 amino acids. The CDR3 bases are TGTGCCTGGAGGTCAGACAGGGGGCCGCATCAGCCCCAGCATTTT. Protein: CAWRSDRGPHQPQHF.

This chain joins TRBV6-5 and TRBJ2-3; 8 nucleotides agree with TRBD1. Germline lookup yields CDR1 MNHEY and CDR2 SVGAGI. The CDR3 covers 17 residues. The J segment lost 2 bases and the V segment lost 4 bases, leaving 11 bases of the junction unmatched. The chain's CDR3 is CASSSPTGGKFTDTQYF. In DNA form, the CDR3 reads TGTGCCAGCAGTTCGCCCACAGGGGGAAAATTCACAGATACGCAGTATTTT.

DNA for the CDR3: TGCGCCAGCAGCTTGGAGGCAGGGATGGACTATGGCTACACCTTC. Its protein is CASSLEAGMDYGYTF. V usage is TRBV5-1 and J usage is TRBJ1-2; possibly TRBD1 for D (5 bases). The CDR3 is 15 residues long. Looked up from germline, CDR1 is SGHRS and CDR2 is YFSETQ. V dropped 0 bases and J dropped 3 bases, with 12 bases sitting between them.

The chain is built from TRBV23-1 and TRBJ1-2; D ambiguous. TRBV23-1 is reported as an ORF; its role is uncertain. Trimming pared 2 bases from V and 4 bases from J, leaving 14 bases between. The CDR3 length is 15 residues. CDR3 coding DNA: TGCGCCAGCAGTCAACGAGGGTGTGTGGCCTATGGCTACACCTTC. Amino acid sequence: CASSQRGCVAYGYTF.

This clonotype was detected once. The V gene is TRBV20-1, the J gene TRBJ2-5, with D unresolved. The CDR3 contains 11 residues. CDR1 is DFQATT and CDR2 is SNEGSKA in the germline V gene (reference sequence). The CDR3 is CSADQQETQYF. The CDR3 nucleotides are TGCAGCGCAGATCAGCAAGAGACCCAGTACTTC.

This chain connects TRBV30 to TRBJ2-3, with D perhaps TRBD2 (6 bases). V lost 5 bases and J lost 1, with 19 bases in between. The germline CDR1 and CDR2 sequences are GTSNPN and SVGIG (reference sequence). CDR3 length: 16 amino acids. This CDR3 is CAWGAAGTPGTDTQYF. The CDR3 DNA reads as TGTGCCTGGGGTGCGGCAGGGACTCCAGGCACAGATACGCAGTATTTT.

The genes are TRBV5-6 and TRBJ1-5; D remains ambiguous. CDR1 SGHDT and CDR2 YYEEEE come from the germline V gene. V lost 1 base and J 7 bases, leaving 6 bases between the germline ends. This CDR3 is 12 amino acids long. The CDR3 nucleotides read TGTGCCAGCAGCTTGTTGGGGCAGCCCCAGCATTTT. Protein sequence: CASSLLGQPQHF.

The V call is TRBV11-2, the J call TRBJ2-1, with TRBD2 matching 7 bases. The CDR3 runs 15 residues. The V gene's germline CDR1 is SGHAT and CDR2 FQNNGV. Unmatched junction bases numbered 11, after V lost 5 bases and J lost 7 bases. This CDR3 reads CASSLGAQGGNEQFF. CDR3 nucleotides: TGTGCCAGCAGCCTAGGGGCGCAGGGAGGGAATGAGCAGTTCTTC.

As regards this clonotype: An end of the junction does not agree with germline; a read error may underlie this. The chain carries TRBV30 and TRBJ1-3; 10 bases align to TRBD1. There are 13 residues in the CDR3. Germline lookup yields CDR1 GTSNPN and CDR2 SVGIG (reference sequence). This CDR3 is CAWTGGIGNTIYF. The CDR3 bases are TGTGCGTGGACAGGGGGGATCGGAAACACCATATATTTT.

The gene calls are TRBV3-1 and TRBJ1-2, with TRBD1 identical over 10 bases. The CDR3 length is 18 residues. Germline V CDR1 and CDR2: LGHDT, YNNKEL (reference sequence). V lost 0 bases, J lost 4 bases, and 11 bases stayed unmatched. The CDR3 here is CASSQEEGTGVILYGYTF. CDR3 nucleotide sequence: TGTGCCAGCAGCCAAGAGGAGGGGACAGGGGTTATCCTCTATGGCTACACCTTC.

The rearrangement joins TRBV5-5 to TRBJ2-1, with D perhaps matching TRBD1 (6 bases). The V end was cut by 1 base, the J end by 4 bases, with 15 bases between. The germline V gene has CDR1 SGHKS and CDR2 YYEKEE (reference sequence). The CDR3 runs to 16 residues. The CDR3 spells CASSLNRVPRYNEQFF. The CDR3 DNA sequence: TGTGCCAGCAGCTTGAACAGGGTTCCCCGGTACAATGAGCAGTTCTTC.

This chain uses TRBV20-1 with TRBJ1-2; a possible D gene is TRBD1 (6 bases). Germline V CDR1 and CDR2: DFQATT, SNEGSKA (reference sequence). CDR3 length equals 14 residues. Trimming cost V 2 bases and J 3 bases, with 13 bases left between them. CDR3 amino acids: CSARTSRGYYGYTF. The CDR3 region has the DNA TGCAGTGCTAGAACCTCCAGGGGCTACTATGGCTACACCTTC.

The chain employs TRBV20-1 and TRBJ1-5; 10 bases match TRBD1. The CDR3 is 14 amino acids. Germline CDR1 and CDR2: DFQATT and SNEGSKA (reference sequence). Losses at the gene ends were 5 bases for V and 5 bases for J; bases not matched to a gene: 6. For the CDR3, the DNA is TGCAGTGCTTTTTATGGGACAGGGGATCAGCCCCAGCATTTT. Protein product: CSAFYGTGDQPQHF.

V is TRBV4-1 and J is TRBJ2-4; D remains ambiguous. Per germline, CDR1 MGHRA and CDR2 YSYEKL. The CDR3 runs to 16 residues. V was pared by 0 bases and J by 7 bases, with 16 bases between. CDR3 in DNA: TGCGCCAGCAGCCAAGAGCTTTTTTCGGAGATGAACATTCAGTACTTC. Translation: CASSQELFSEMNIQYF.

V usage is TRBV20-1 and J usage is TRBJ2-2, with a tentative D call TRBD2 (5 bases). Germline CDR1 reads DFQATT; CDR2 reads SNEGSKA (reference sequence). The CDR3 totals 15 residues. Trimming cost V 0 bases and J 4 bases, with 12 bases left between them. DNA of the CDR3: TGCAGTGCTAGAGATCGAAGAGGGAGCACCGGGGAGCTGTTTTTT. Its translation: CSARDRRGSTGELFF.

In its sample, this clonotype was seen once. The chain employs TRBV18 and TRBJ1-1; D is unclear. Germline CDR1 is KGHSH and CDR2 is LQKENI. Trimming cost V 0 bases and J 0 bases, with 2 bases left between them. CDR3 length equals 13 residues. The DNA for the CDR3 is TGTGCCAGCTCACCACCCCTGAACACTGAAGCTTTCTTT. Its protein product is CASSPPLNTEAFF.

CDR3 sequence: CASSTSGGAYETQYF. For the CDR3, the DNA is TGTGCCAGCAGTACTAGCGGGGGGGCCTACGAGACCCAGTACTTC. The chain joins TRBV7-3 to TRBJ2-5, with 13 nucleotides matching TRBD2. J gave up 5 bases and V 6 bases, and 6 bases lay outside the gene matches. CDR1 and CDR2 (germline): SGHTA, FQGTGA. This CDR3 contains 15 residues.

This chain uses TRBV9 with TRBJ2-6; TRBD1 matches 9 bases. The CDR3 spans 19 residues. The germline gives CDR1 SGDLS, CDR2 YYNGEE. The J segment lost 0 bases and the V segment lost 5 bases, leaving 12 bases of the junction unmatched. The CDR3 coding sequence is TGTGCCAGCAGTGCCGGTGTGGGACAGGGCGTCTCTGGGGCCAACGTCCTGACTTTC. Encoded protein: CASSAGVGQGVSGANVLTF.

This chain uses TRBV5-1 with TRBJ1-3; TRBD1 agrees at 7 bases. Germline V gene data show CDR1 as SGHRS and CDR2 as YFSETQ. CDR3 length: 15 amino acids. The junction had 4 bases not matched to a gene; V was cut back by 4 bases and J by 0 bases. Written as DNA, the CDR3 is TGCGCCAGCAGCCCGGGACAGAACTCTGGAAACACCATATATTTT. This codes for CASSPGQNSGNTIYF.

V is TRBV13 and J is TRBJ2-7, with D possibly being TRBD2 (6 bases). There are 18 residues in the CDR3. Germline CDR1 and CDR2: PRHDT and FYEKMQ (reference sequence). The V end lost 5 bases, the J end lost 7 bases, and 30 bases lay between the germline ends. The CDR3 DNA reads as TGTGCCAGCAGCCATTACAATTTACTAGCAACCCCCTTGGGGGAGCAGTACTTC. This translates into CASSHYNLLATPLGEQYF.

In its sample, this clonotype was seen once. The DNA for the CDR3 is TGCAGTACAGGGTTGGCGCAGTATTTT. Translated: CSTGLAQYF. This rearrangement joins TRBV29-1 to TRBJ2-3; a possible D gene is TRBD1 (6 bases). This CDR3 is 9 amino acids long. Germline loops: CDR1 SQVTM, CDR2 ANQGSEA.

The rearrangement links TRBV20-1 to TRBJ2-2; tentative D call: TRBD2 (6 bases). The CDR3 has 14 residues. CDR1 and CDR2 from the germline V gene are DFQATT and SNEGSKA (reference sequence). Trimming removed 4 bases from V and 5 bases from J, with 14 bases in between. The CDR3, as DNA: TGCAGTGCTATCTCTGATCGGGGGACCGGGGAGCTGTTTTTT. Protein sequence: CSAISDRGTGELFF.

The J gene is TRBJ1-1, the V gene TRBV29-1, with TRBD1 matching 10 bases. The CDR3 covers 15 residues. The V segment lost 7 bases and the J segment 3 bases; nucleotides outside the gene matches: 11. CDR1 and CDR2 from the germline V gene are SQVTM and ANQGSEA. Here the CDR3 DNA reads TGCAGCGGTGGATCGGGACAGGGGTATGACACTGAAGCTTTCTTT. Residues: CSGGSGQGYDTEAFF.

This rearrangement joins TRBV27 to TRBJ1-5; 8 bases are a match to TRBD1. V trimming: 3 bases; J trimming: 2 bases; junction bases outside the gene matches: 3. CDR1 MNHEY and CDR2 SMNVEV come from the germline V gene (reference sequence). This CDR3 comprises 15 residues. CDR3 in amino acids: CASSFRGLGNQPQHF. Here the CDR3 DNA reads TGTGCCAGCAGTTTCAGGGGGCTAGGCAATCAGCCCCAGCATTTT.

This chain uses TRBV12-3 or TRBV12-4 with TRBJ2-7; 8 bases align to TRBD2. The CDR3 spans 16 residues. V dropped 0 bases and J dropped 2; count of bases not matched to a gene: 6. The CDR3 DNA follows: TGTGCCAGCAGTTTAGCCCTCGCGGGGGGCACCTACGAGCAGTACTTC. It encodes CASSLALAGGTYEQYF.

This sequence joins TRBV4-2 and TRBJ2-6, with 7 nucleotides matching TRBD2. The trim removed 7 bases at V and 4 bases at J, leaving 10 bases unmatched. The CDR3 totals 16 residues. Germline-derived CDR1 and CDR2 are LGHNA and YNFKEQ. The CDR3: CASTSGRAAGANVLTF. In DNA form, the CDR3 reads TGTGCCAGCACCTCAGGGAGGGCCGCGGGGGCCAACGTCCTGACTTTC.

This CDR3 is CSVMGGVMNTEAFF. CDR3 DNA sequence: TGCAGCGTTATGGGGGGGGTCATGAACACTGAAGCTTTCTTT. The V gene is TRBV29-1, the J gene TRBJ1-1, with D possibly being TRBD1 (5 bases). The germline V gene encodes CDR1 SQVTM and CDR2 ANQGSEA. V shed 5 bases and J shed 0 bases, with 13 bases lying between them. The CDR3 sequence is 14 residues long.

This chain uses TRBV9 with TRBJ2-1; D gene uncertain. V gave up 0 bases and J gave up 6 bases, with 10 bases separating them. The germline CDR1 and CDR2 sequences are SGDLS and YYNGEE. The CDR3 totals 14 residues. The CDR3 here is CASSVGPRGNEQFF. CDR3 bases: TGTGCCAGCAGCGTAGGCCCCCGTGGCAATGAGCAGTTCTTC.

The chain carries TRBV12-3 or TRBV12-4 and TRBJ2-3; TRBD2 matches 9 bases. The CDR3 is made up of 15 amino acids. V dropped 6 bases and J dropped 5; count of bases not matched to a gene: 9. In nucleotides, the CDR3 is TGTGCCAGCAGGCAAGGGGTAGCGGGAGAAGATACGCAGTATTTT. It codes for CASRQGVAGEDTQYF.

The rearrangement links TRBV12-5 to TRBJ1-3; 8 bases align to TRBD1. Trimming at V came to 5 bases and at J to 0 bases, leaving 6 bases not matched to a gene. CDR1 is LGHNT, CDR2 FRNRAP, per germline. This CDR3 has 16 residues. The CDR3 here is CASGLQGALSGNTIYF. Here the CDR3 DNA reads TGTGCTAGTGGTCTTCAGGGGGCCCTCTCTGGAAACACCATATATTTT.

The rearrangement links TRBV6-1 to TRBJ1-6, with no clear D. CDR3 length: 17 residues. Trimming cost V 10 bases and J 0 bases, with 19 bases left between them. The V gene's germline CDR1 is MNHNS and CDR2 SASEGT. This chain's CDR3 is CATITDHSSSYNSPLHF. For the CDR3, the DNA is TGTGCCACTATTACCGACCATTCGAGCTCCTATAATTCACCCCTCCACTTT.